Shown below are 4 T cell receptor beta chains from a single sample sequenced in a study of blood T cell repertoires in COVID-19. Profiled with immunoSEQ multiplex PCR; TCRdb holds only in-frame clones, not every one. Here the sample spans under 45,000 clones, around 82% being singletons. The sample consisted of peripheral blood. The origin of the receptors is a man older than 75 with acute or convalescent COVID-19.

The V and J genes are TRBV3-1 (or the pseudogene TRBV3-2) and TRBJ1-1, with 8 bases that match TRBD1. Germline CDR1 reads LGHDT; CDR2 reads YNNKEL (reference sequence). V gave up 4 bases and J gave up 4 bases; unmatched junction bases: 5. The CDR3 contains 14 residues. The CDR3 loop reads CASSPSQGVTEAFF. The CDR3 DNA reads TGTGCCAGCAGCCCCTCACAGGGGGTCACTGAAGCTTTCTTT.

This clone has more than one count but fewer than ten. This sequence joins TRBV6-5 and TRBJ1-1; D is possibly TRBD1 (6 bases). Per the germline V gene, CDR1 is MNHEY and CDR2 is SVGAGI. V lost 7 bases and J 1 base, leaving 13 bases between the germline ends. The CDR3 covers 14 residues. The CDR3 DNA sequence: TGTGCCAGCACCTTCTTACAGGGGAACACTGAAGCTTTCTTT. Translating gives CASTFLQGNTEAFF.

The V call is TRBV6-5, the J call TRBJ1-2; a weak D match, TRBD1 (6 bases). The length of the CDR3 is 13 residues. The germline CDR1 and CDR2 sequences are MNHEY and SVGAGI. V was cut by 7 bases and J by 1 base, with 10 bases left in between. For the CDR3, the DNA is TGTGCCAGCACCCGGGACATTAACTATGGCTACACCTTC. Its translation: CASTRDINYGYTF.

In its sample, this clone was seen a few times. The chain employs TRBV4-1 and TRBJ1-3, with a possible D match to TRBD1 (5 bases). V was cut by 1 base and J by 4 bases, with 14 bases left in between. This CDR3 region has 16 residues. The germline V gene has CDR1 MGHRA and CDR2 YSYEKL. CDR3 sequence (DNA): TGCGCCAGCAGCCAAGTAAGCAGGGTATACGGAAACACCATATATTTT. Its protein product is CASSQVSRVYGNTIYF.